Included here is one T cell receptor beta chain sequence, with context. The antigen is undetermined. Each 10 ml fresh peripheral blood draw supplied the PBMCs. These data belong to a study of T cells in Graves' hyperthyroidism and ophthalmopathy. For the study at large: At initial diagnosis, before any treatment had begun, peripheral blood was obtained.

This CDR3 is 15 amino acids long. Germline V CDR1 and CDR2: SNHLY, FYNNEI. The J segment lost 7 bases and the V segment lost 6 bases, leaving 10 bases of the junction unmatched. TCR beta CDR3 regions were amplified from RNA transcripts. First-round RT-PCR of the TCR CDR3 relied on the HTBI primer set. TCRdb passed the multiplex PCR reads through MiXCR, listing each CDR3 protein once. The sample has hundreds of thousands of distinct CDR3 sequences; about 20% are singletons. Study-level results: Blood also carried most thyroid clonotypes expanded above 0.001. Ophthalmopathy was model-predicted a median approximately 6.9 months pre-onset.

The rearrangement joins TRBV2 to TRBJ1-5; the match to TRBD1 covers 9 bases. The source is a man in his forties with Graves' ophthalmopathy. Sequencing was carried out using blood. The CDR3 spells CASRTGGSKGQPQHF. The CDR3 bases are TGTGCCAGCAGAACAGGGGGCTCAAAGGGGCAGCCCCAGCATTTT.